Following are 32 T cell receptor beta chains from one sample sequenced in a study of T cell responses to AZD1222 COVID-19 vaccine. This table comes from immunoSEQ multiplex PCR, and its TCRdb copy is limited to in-frame clones, with some not included. The sample has about 130,000 clones, over 85% seen once. Sample: peripheral blood, taken on day 0 of AZD1222 vaccination. These receptors were collected from an adult in good health.

V usage is TRBV19 and J usage is TRBJ1-2, with TRBD1 matching 7 bases. The CDR3 runs 15 residues. Germline V gene sequence: CDR1 LNHDA, CDR2 SQIVND (reference sequence). Unmatched junction bases numbered 12, after V lost 6 bases and J lost 5 bases. In nucleotides, the CDR3 is TGTGCCAGTAGCGAAAGACAGGGCTTGATATATGGCTACACCTTC. Protein sequence: CASSERQGLIYGYTF.

The rearrangement uses TRBV5-1 and TRBJ1-1; no clear D. The CDR3 has 15 residues. Germline CDR1 SGHRS, CDR2 YFSETQ. Trimming left V 4 bases short and J 4 bases short, with 17 bases between. CDR3 nucleotide sequence: TGCGCCAGCAGCCCGGGCGGGGTTTTGATCACTGAAGCTTTCTTT. Translating it yields CASSPGGVLITEAFF.

This chain links TRBV9 with TRBJ1-2; perhaps TRBD1 as D (5 bases). V was cut by 4 bases and J by 5 bases, with 9 bases left in between. Germline V gene lookup returns CDR1 SGDLS and CDR2 YYNGEE. There are 12 residues in the CDR3. The CDR3 sequence is CASSPWGYGYTF. Here the CDR3 DNA reads TGTGCCAGCAGCCCTTGGGGGTATGGCTACACCTTC.

The J gene is TRBJ2-2, the V gene TRBV5-1, with 9 bases that match TRBD1. J gave up 2 bases and V 5 bases, and 13 bases lay outside the gene matches. CDR1 is SGHRS, CDR2 YFSETQ, per germline. CDR3 length: 18 residues. DNA of the CDR3: TGCGCCAGCAGGATTGGGACGGGACAGGGTCTTAACACCGGGGAGCTGTTTTTT. Translation gives CASRIGTGQGLNTGELFF.

This chain joins TRBV10-3 and TRBJ1-2; weak D call: TRBD1 (5 bases). This CDR3 has 16 amino acids. Per the germline V gene, CDR1 is ENHRY and CDR2 is SYGVKD. Trimming removed 0 bases at V and 2 bases at J, with 13 bases between. DNA of the CDR3: TGTGCCATCAGTGAGTCCATGAGACAGAAAAACTATGGCTACACCTTC. Protein product: CAISESMRQKNYGYTF.

The gene calls are TRBV2 and TRBJ1-5; D is possibly TRBD1 (5 bases). Trimming took off 6 bases at V and 3 bases at J, with 12 bases between the two ends. Looked up from germline, CDR1 is SNHLY and CDR2 is FYNNEI. This CDR3 has 14 amino acids. The CDR3 sequence is CASRDTGINQPQHF. The CDR3 DNA sequence: TGTGCCAGCAGAGATACAGGAATCAATCAGCCCCAGCATTTT.

V usage is TRBV27 and J usage is TRBJ2-1, with 10 positions matching TRBD2. Trimming cost V 2 bases and J 6 bases; bases outside gene matches: 4. Germline V CDR1 and CDR2: MNHEY, SMNVEV (reference sequence). The length of the CDR3 is 15 residues. CDR3 nucleotide sequence: TGTGCCAGCAGTTTACAGCGGGGGGGCCGCAATGAGCAGTTCTTC. Translation gives CASSLQRGGRNEQFF.

The V call is TRBV7-2, the J call TRBJ1-5; D possibly corresponds to TRBD1 (5 bases). Trimming took 2 bases from V and 0 from J, leaving 14 bases between them. CDR1 SGHTA and CDR2 FQGNSA come from the germline V gene. The CDR3 runs to 17 residues. The CDR3 loop reads CASSLHSPGVSNQPQHF. In DNA, the CDR3 is TGTGCCAGCAGCTTACACAGTCCGGGGGTTAGCAATCAGCCCCAGCATTTT.

This chain joins TRBV21-1 and TRBJ2-5; TRBD1 is the table's D call and was not checked against the DNA. TRBV21-1 is a known pseudogene. The CDR3 is 14 residues long. The CDR3 reads CASNETENQETQYF. In DNA, the CDR3 is TGTGCCAGCAACGAGACAGAGAACCAAGAGACCCAGTACTTC.

The chain links TRBV2 to TRBJ2-4; D uncertain. With 7 bases removed from V and 0 bases from J, the gap between germline ends came to 13 bases. The CDR3 totals 15 residues. Germline lookup yields CDR1 SNHLY and CDR2 FYNNEI. The CDR3 region has the DNA TGTGCCAGCACCGAGGAAAGGGCAGCCAAAAACATTCAGTACTTC. It codes for CASTEERAAKNIQYF.

The V call is TRBV7-9, the J call TRBJ1-2; TRBD1 agrees at 10 bases. V lost 2 bases to trimming and J lost 8 bases; unmatched junction nucleotides: 11. Germline CDR1 reads SEHNR; CDR2 reads FQNEAQ (reference sequence). This CDR3 is 16 amino acids long. The CDR3, as DNA: TGTGCCAGCAGCTTATATCGGGACAGGGGCTCCGAGGGCTACACCTTC. Its translation: CASSLYRDRGSEGYTF.

This clone was observed a single time. The chain uses TRBV7-9 and TRBJ2-3, with D possibly TRBD1 on 6 matching bases. CDR1 is SEHNR and CDR2 is FQNEAQ in the germline V gene (reference sequence). The CDR3 consists of 15 residues. V was trimmed by 4 bases and J by 1 base, leaving 12 bases between them. CDR3 amino acids: CASSSGGQRTDTQYF. In DNA form, the CDR3 reads TGTGCCAGCAGCTCCGGTGGACAGCGCACAGATACGCAGTATTTT.

This clone was seen a single time. The V call is TRBV5-1, the J call TRBJ1-2, with unresolved D. With 2 bases removed from V and 2 bases from J, the gap between germline ends came to 13 bases. Germline V gene lookup returns CDR1 SGHRS and CDR2 YFSETQ. The CDR3 loop spans 15 amino acids. CDR3: CASSFTGNPNYGYTF. CDR3 coding DNA: TGCGCCAGCAGCTTCACCGGGAACCCGAACTATGGCTACACCTTC.

The chain is built from TRBV5-4 and TRBJ2-6; D unclear. The germline V gene encodes CDR1 SGHNT and CDR2 YYREEE (reference sequence). This CDR3 has 16 residues. Between the trimmed V and J ends, which lost 0 bases and 2 bases, there was a span of 9 bases. CDR3 in DNA: TGTGCCAGCAGCTTGGATCCCCCACCTGGGGCCAACGTCCTGACTTTC. It codes for CASSLDPPPGANVLTF.

The chain carries TRBV28 and TRBJ1-6; D not resolved. The CDR3 runs to 16 residues. The germline CDR1 and CDR2 sequences are MDHEN and SYDVKM. Trimming pared 6 bases from V and 0 bases from J, leaving 12 bases between. CDR3 in amino acids: CASSFVTGSYNSPLHF. CDR3 sequence (DNA): TGTGCCAGCAGCTTTGTTACGGGCTCCTATAATTCACCCCTCCACTTT.

This chain joins TRBV27 and TRBJ1-2, with TRBD1 identical over 8 bases. Germline CDR1 reads MNHEY; CDR2 reads SMNVEV (reference sequence). V was clipped by 0 bases and J by 4 bases; unmatched bases: 4. The CDR3 covers 15 residues. The CDR3 sequence is CASSLSPRGLYGYTF. The CDR3 DNA is TGTGCCAGCAGTTTATCCCCCAGGGGGCTCTATGGCTACACCTTC.

V and J are TRBV10-1 and TRBJ2-3, with 12 bases that match TRBD1. The V gene's germline CDR1 is WNHNN and CDR2 SYGVQD (reference sequence). V trimming: 5 bases; J trimming: 4 bases; junction bases outside the gene matches: 4. The CDR3 has 15 amino acids. DNA of the CDR3: TGCGCCAGCAGTCCTGGGACAGGGGGCCCAGATACGCAGTATTTT. Translated, it gives CASSPGTGGPDTQYF.

V and J are TRBV6-5 and TRBJ1-2, with D perhaps matching TRBD1 (6 bases). Germline V lookup: CDR1 MNHEY, CDR2 SVGAGI. Trimming left V 7 bases short and J 3 bases short, with 15 bases between. CDR3 length: 14 residues. The CDR3 sequence is CASINNRDHYGYTF. Here the CDR3 DNA reads TGTGCCAGCATTAACAACAGGGACCACTATGGCTACACCTTC.

The V and J genes are TRBV5-6 and TRBJ2-1; 7 positions match TRBD1. From germline, CDR1 is SGHDT and CDR2 YYEEEE. J was trimmed by 2 bases and V by 4 bases; bases with no gene match: 6. The CDR3 runs to 15 residues. CDR3 amino acids: CASSPGQGAYNEQFF. The DNA for the CDR3 is TGTGCCAGCAGCCCCGGTCAGGGGGCCTACAATGAGCAGTTCTTC.

The J gene is TRBJ1-4, the V gene TRBV5-1, with no clear D. Per germline, CDR1 SGHRS and CDR2 YFSETQ. V dropped 2 bases and J dropped 0 bases, with 8 bases sitting between them. CDR3 size: 15 residues. For the CDR3, the DNA is TGCGCCAGCAGCTTCGGGTCCGCAACTAATGAAAAACTGTTTTTT. Its protein product is CASSFGSATNEKLFF.

The chain combines TRBV10-1 with TRBJ2-5, with a tentative D call TRBD2 (5 bases). This CDR3 has 15 residues. CDR1 WNHNN and CDR2 SYGVQD come from the germline V gene (reference sequence). V lost 2 bases and J lost 4, with 14 bases in between. CDR3 DNA: TGCGCCAGCAGTGAGCGGCGGGTCGAGGGAGAGACCCAGTACTTC. Translation: CASSERRVEGETQYF.

V usage is TRBV5-1 and J usage is TRBJ1-1; maybe TRBD1 (5 bases). Trimming took 0 bases from V and 4 from J, leaving 13 bases between them. The CDR3 runs 15 residues. Germline-derived CDR1 and CDR2 are SGHRS and YFSETQ. For the CDR3, the DNA is TGCGCCAGCAGCTTGGCGGGGGGGTCGGTCACTGAAGCTTTCTTT. Encoded protein: CASSLAGGSVTEAFF.

The J gene is TRBJ1-5, the V gene TRBV6-2 or TRBV6-3; D gene unclear. The CDR3 is 13 residues long. Trimming took 3 bases from V and 4 from J, leaving 7 bases between them. CDR1 is MNHEY and CDR2 is SVGEGT in the germline V gene. CDR3 region: CASSYPGNQPQHF. The CDR3, as DNA: TGTGCCAGCAGTTATCCGGGGAATCAGCCCCAGCATTTT.

In nucleotides, the CDR3 is TGCGCCAGCAGGTGGGCAGGGAACAGTCACGGGGAGCTGTTTTTT. Protein: CASRWAGNSHGELFF. The chain is built from TRBV5-1 and TRBJ2-2; D may be TRBD1 (5 bases). The germline V gene has CDR1 SGHRS and CDR2 YFSETQ. The CDR3 sequence is 15 residues long. Between the trimmed V and J ends, which lost 5 bases and 7 bases, there was a span of 18 bases.

V is TRBV15 and J is TRBJ1-2; D is undetermined. The CDR3 spans 14 residues. V was trimmed by 0 bases and J by 5 bases, leaving 10 bases between them. In germline, CDR1 is LNHNV, CDR2 YYDKDF (reference sequence). The CDR3 sequence: CATSRDPGEYGYTF. The CDR3 region has the DNA TGTGCCACCAGCAGAGACCCAGGAGAATATGGCTACACCTTC. The whole variable domain, remainder taken from reference TRBV15 and TRBJ1-2, is DAMVIQNPRYQVTQFGKPVTLSCSQTLNHNVMYWYQQKSSQAPKLLFHYYDKDFNNEADTPDNFQSRRPNTSFCFLDIRSPGLGDTAMYLCATSRDPGEYGYTFGSGTRLTVV.

The chain recombines TRBV19 with TRBJ2-1; possibly TRBD2 for D (6 bases). Germline V gives CDR1 LNHDA, CDR2 SQIVND (reference sequence). Trimming shortened V by 6 bases and J by 8 bases, and 23 bases separated the two germline ends. The CDR3 is made up of 16 amino acids. In nucleotides, the CDR3 is TGTGCCAGTAGCCACACCGGGACTGCACCTTTTGATGAGCAGTTCTTC. It encodes CASSHTGTAPFDEQFF.

The table lists this clone with a few counts. The chain employs TRBV6-5 and TRBJ2-7; TRBD2 is a possible D gene (5 bases). Deletions cut 2 bases from V and 5 bases from J, with 13 bases between. CDR1 and CDR2 from the germline V gene are MNHEY and SVGAGI. The CDR3 runs to 14 residues. The chain's CDR3 is CASSYEAGFNEQYF. CDR3 DNA sequence: TGTGCCAGCAGTTACGAGGCGGGCTTCAACGAGCAGTACTTC.

This rearrangement joins TRBV3-1 (or the pseudogene TRBV3-2) to TRBJ1-1; TRBD1 matches at 7 bases. V lost 4 bases, J lost 2 bases, and 4 bases stayed unmatched. Germline CDR1 reads LGHDT; CDR2 reads YNNKEL (reference sequence). The CDR3 covers 14 residues. The CDR3 DNA is TGTGCCAGCAGCCGAGGGGGCTCAAACACTGAAGCTTTCTTT. It encodes CASSRGGSNTEAFF.

The chain recombines TRBV7-9 with TRBJ1-1, with D perhaps matching TRBD1 (6 bases). There are 15 residues in the CDR3. The germline CDR1 and CDR2 sequences are SEHNR and FQNEAQ (reference sequence). Trimming took 6 bases from V and 0 from J, leaving 14 bases between them. The CDR3 spells CASRPFGQLNTEAFF. The CDR3 DNA reads TGTGCCAGCAGACCCTTTGGACAGCTGAACACTGAAGCTTTCTTT.

This chain links TRBV3-1 (or the pseudogene TRBV3-2) with TRBJ1-1; no firm D call. The CDR3 has 14 residues. Germline V gene lookup returns CDR1 LGHDT and CDR2 YNNKEL (reference sequence). V was clipped by 1 base and J by 1 base, with 7 bases between them. DNA for the CDR3: TGTGCCAGCAGCCAAGGTCTATCGAACACTGAAGCTTTCTTT. Translated, it gives CASSQGLSNTEAFF.

The rearrangement joins TRBV4-3 to TRBJ2-5; the D is unclear. V dropped 0 bases and J dropped 5 bases, with 10 bases sitting between them. The CDR3 is 14 amino acids. The V gene's germline CDR1 is LGHNA and CDR2 YSLEER. The CDR3 DNA sequence: TGCGCCAGCAGCCAAGATCGGAGTGGGGAGACCCAGTACTTC. This codes for CASSQDRSGETQYF.

The chain couples TRBV7-2 to TRBJ1-1, with D uncertain. Trimming removed 2 bases at V and 8 bases at J, with 6 bases between. Germline CDR1 reads SGHTA; CDR2 reads FQGNSA. The CDR3 sequence is 11 residues long. CDR3 DNA: TGTGCCAGCAGCTTACCGGGGGAAGCTTTCTTT. This gives the protein CASSLPGEAFF. The entire variable domain, with the rest obtained from reference TRBV7-2 and TRBJ1-1, is as follows: GAGVSQSPSNKVTEKGKDVELRCDPISGHTALYWYRQSLGQGLEFLIYFQGNSAPDKSGLPSDRFSAERTGGSVSTLTIQRTQQEDSAVYLCASSLPGEAFFGQGTRLTVV.